The 8 T cell receptor beta chains below all came from one sample that was sequenced in a study of control samples from healthy donors and cancer patients. Repertoires were generated with immunoSEQ multiplex PCR, while TCRdb's copy carries only in-frame clones and drops some. The data show around 130,000 clones, under 90% seen once. Sample: PBMCs. The receptors originated from a man in his fifties or sixties with head and neck cancer.

The V and J genes are TRBV5-4 and TRBJ2-7; 7 nucleotides match TRBD2. Germline assignment: CDR1 SGHNT and CDR2 YYREEE (reference sequence). This CDR3 is 16 amino acids long. The ends lost 4 bases at V and 2 bases at J; junction bases unmatched: 12. DNA for the CDR3: TGTGCCAGCAGCCCCGGGCGAGTAGCGGGCACCTACGAGCAGTACTTC. This codes for CASSPGRVAGTYEQYF. The full variable domain, with the rest looked up from reference TRBV5-4 and TRBJ2-7, is ETGVTQSPTHLIKTRGQQVTLRCSSQSGHNTVSWYQQALGQGPQFIFQYYREEENGRGNFPPRFSGLQFPNYSSELNVNALELDDSALYLCASSPGRVAGTYEQYFGPGTRLTVT.

This chain joins TRBV27 and TRBJ1-5; 7 bases align to TRBD1. CDR1 is MNHEY, CDR2 SMNVEV, per germline (reference sequence). The CDR3 runs 16 residues. V was clipped by 4 bases and J by 1 base; unmatched bases: 7. The CDR3 DNA follows: TGTGCCAGCAGTTCTATCAGGGGGTTAAGCAATCAGCCCCAGCATTTT. Encoded protein: CASSSIRGLSNQPQHF.

V usage is TRBV15 and J usage is TRBJ2-7; the D gene is possibly TRBD1 (6 bases). The CDR3 has 12 residues. The germline V gene has CDR1 LNHNV and CDR2 YYDKDF (reference sequence). V lost 5 bases and J 3 bases, leaving 8 bases between the germline ends. CDR3 nucleotides: TGTGCCACCAGCCCACAGGGCTACGAGCAGTACTTC. Its translation: CATSPQGYEQYF.

The chain combines TRBV3-1 (or the pseudogene TRBV3-2) with TRBJ2-7; D is possibly TRBD2 (6 bases). The CDR3 covers 12 residues. Germline V gene lookup returns CDR1 LGHDT and CDR2 YNNKEL (reference sequence). Trimming removed 4 bases from V and 7 bases from J, with 11 bases in between. The CDR3 DNA reads TGTGCCAGCAGCCTACCCGCGGGGGAGCAGTACTTC. The encoded protein is CASSLPAGEQYF.

The rearrangement links TRBV28 to TRBJ2-7; D is unresolved. CDR3 size: 12 residues. Trimming cost V 5 bases and J 3 bases, with 8 bases left between them. The germline V gene has CDR1 MDHEN and CDR2 SYDVKM. CDR3 amino acids: CASSTQFYEQYF. CDR3 in DNA: TGTGCCAGCAGTACACAGTTCTACGAGCAGTACTTC.

The J gene is TRBJ2-6, the V gene TRBV25-1; 11 bases line up with TRBD1. The V gene's germline CDR1 is MGHDK and CDR2 SYGVNS. The V segment lost 4 bases and the J segment 9 bases; nucleotides outside the gene matches: 2. This CDR3 comprises 14 residues. DNA of the CDR3: TGTGCCAGCAGTGGGACAGGGGGCGTCAACGTCCTGACTTTC. Translated, it gives CASSGTGGVNVLTF. The complete variable domain, with remaining parts taken from reference TRBV25-1 and TRBJ2-6, reads EADIYQTPRYLVIGTGKKITLECSQTMGHDKMYWYQQDPGMELHLIHYSYGVNSTEKGDLSSESTVSRIRTEHFPLTLESARPSHTSQYLCASSGTGGVNVLTFGAGSRLTVL.

This chain joins TRBV27 and TRBJ1-1; D not resolved. The CDR3 spans 14 residues. The V gene's germline CDR1 is MNHEY and CDR2 SMNVEV (reference sequence). V dropped 3 bases and J dropped 0 bases, with 8 bases sitting between them. CDR3 bases: TGTGCCAGCAGTTTTGGAGGAGTGAACACTGAAGCTTTCTTT. Translation gives CASSFGGVNTEAFF.

The chain uses TRBV5-4 and TRBJ1-2; 8 nucleotides line up with TRBD1. The length of the CDR3 is 15 residues. J lost 5 bases, V lost 4 bases, and 10 bases had no gene match. Germline values: CDR1 SGHNT, CDR2 YYREEE (reference sequence). The CDR3 protein is CASSPIFGQGYGYTF. DNA for the CDR3: TGTGCCAGCAGCCCTATTTTCGGACAGGGTTATGGCTACACCTTC.